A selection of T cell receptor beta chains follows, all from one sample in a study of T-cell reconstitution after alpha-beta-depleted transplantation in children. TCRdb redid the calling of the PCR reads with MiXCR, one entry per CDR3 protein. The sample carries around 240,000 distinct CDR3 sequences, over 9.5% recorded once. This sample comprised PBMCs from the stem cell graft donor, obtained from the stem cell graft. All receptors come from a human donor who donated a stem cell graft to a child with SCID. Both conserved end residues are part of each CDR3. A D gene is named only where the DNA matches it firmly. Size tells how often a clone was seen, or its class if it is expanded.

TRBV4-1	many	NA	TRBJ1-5	CASSQNIMRPQGQPQHF	TGCGCCAGCAGCCAAAACATTATGAGACCCCAGGGTCAGCCCCAGCATTTT
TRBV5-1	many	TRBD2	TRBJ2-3	CASSPRLAGLTDTQYF	TGCGCCAGCAGCCCGCGACTAGCGGGGTTGACAGATACGCAGTATTTT
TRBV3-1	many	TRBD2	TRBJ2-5	CASSQSGGWGETQYF	TGTGCCAGCAGCCAAAGCGGGGGGTGGGGAGAGACCCAGTACTTC
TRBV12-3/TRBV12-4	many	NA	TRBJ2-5	CASSPKKRVETQYF	TGTGCCAGCTCCCCCAAAAAGCGAGTAGAGACCCAGTACTTC
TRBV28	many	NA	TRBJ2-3	CASSAPATDTQYF	TGTGCCAGCAGTGCCCCGGCCACAGATACGCAGTATTTT
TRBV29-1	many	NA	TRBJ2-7	CSVAQGRGEQYF	TGCAGCGTTGCCCAGGGGAGGGGTGAGCAGTACTTC
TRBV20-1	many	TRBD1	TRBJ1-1	CSARIPGQGSFSNTEAFF	TGCAGTGCTAGAATCCCGGGACAGGGTTCATTTTCGAACACTGAAGCTTTCTTT
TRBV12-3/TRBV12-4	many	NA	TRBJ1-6	CASSLGRQGSNSPLHF	TGTGCCAGCAGTTTAGGACGGCAGGGGAGTAATTCACCCCTCCACTTT
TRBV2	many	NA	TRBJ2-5	CASTTSETQYF	TGTGCCAGCACAACTAGCGAGACCCAGTACTTC
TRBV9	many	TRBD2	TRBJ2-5	CASSVGKSGGLQETQYF	TGTGCCAGCAGCGTAGGGAAAAGCGGGGGCCTCCAAGAGACCCAGTACTTC